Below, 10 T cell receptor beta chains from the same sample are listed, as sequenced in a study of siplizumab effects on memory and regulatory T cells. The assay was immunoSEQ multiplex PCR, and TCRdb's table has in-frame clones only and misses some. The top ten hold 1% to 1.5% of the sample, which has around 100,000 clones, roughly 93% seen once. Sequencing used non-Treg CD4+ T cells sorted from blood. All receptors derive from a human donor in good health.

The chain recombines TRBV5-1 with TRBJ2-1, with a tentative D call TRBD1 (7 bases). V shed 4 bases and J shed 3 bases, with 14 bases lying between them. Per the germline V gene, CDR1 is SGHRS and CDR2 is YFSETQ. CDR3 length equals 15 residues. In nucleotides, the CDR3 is TGCGCCAGCAGCGAGGAGGGACAGTTCTACAATGAGCAGTTCTTC. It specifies CASSEEGQFYNEQFF.

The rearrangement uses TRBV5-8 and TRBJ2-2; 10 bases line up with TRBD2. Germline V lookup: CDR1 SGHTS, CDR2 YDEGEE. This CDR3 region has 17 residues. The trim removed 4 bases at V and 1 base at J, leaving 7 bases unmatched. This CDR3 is CASSGTWTSGNTGELFF. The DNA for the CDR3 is TGTGCCAGCAGCGGTACCTGGACTAGCGGGAACACCGGGGAGCTGTTTTTT.

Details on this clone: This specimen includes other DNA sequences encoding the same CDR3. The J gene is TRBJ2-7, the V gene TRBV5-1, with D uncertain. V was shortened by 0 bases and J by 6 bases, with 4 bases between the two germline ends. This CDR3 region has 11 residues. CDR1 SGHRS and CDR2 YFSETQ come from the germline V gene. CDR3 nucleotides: TGCGCCAGCAGCTTGGTTGGCGAGCAGTACTTC. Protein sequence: CASSLVGEQYF. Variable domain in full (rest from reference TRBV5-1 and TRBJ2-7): KAGVTQTPRYLIKTRGQQVTLSCSPISGHRSVSWYQQTPGQGLQFLFEYFSETQRNKGNFPGRFSGRQFSNSRSEMNVSTLELGDSALYLCASSLVGEQYFGPGTRLTVT.

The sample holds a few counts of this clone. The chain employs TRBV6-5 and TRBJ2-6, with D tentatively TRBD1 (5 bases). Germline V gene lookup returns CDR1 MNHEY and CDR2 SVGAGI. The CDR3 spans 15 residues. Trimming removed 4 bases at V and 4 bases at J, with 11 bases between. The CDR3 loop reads CASSWTNLGANVLTF. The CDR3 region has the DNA TGTGCCAGCAGTTGGACAAACCTAGGGGCCAACGTCCTGACTTTC.

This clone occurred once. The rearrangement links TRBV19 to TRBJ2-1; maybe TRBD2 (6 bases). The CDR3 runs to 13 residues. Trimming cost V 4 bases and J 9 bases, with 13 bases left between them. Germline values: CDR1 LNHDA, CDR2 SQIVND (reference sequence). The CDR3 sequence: CASSTGLEREQFF. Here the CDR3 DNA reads TGTGCCAGTAGTACGGGACTTGAACGTGAGCAGTTCTTC.

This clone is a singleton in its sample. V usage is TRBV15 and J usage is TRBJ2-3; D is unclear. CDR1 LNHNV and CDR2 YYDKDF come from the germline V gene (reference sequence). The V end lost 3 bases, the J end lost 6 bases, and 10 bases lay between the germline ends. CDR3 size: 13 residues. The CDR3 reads CATSRTSTDTQYF. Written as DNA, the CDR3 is TGTGCCACCAGCAGGACCTCAACGGATACGCAGTATTTT.

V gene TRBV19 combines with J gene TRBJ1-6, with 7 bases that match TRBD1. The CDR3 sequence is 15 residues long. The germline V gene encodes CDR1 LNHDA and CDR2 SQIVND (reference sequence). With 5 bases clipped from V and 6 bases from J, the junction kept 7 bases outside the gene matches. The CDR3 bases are TGTGCCAGTAGTCGCGGGACAGAGTTTAATTCACCCCTCCACTTT. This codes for CASSRGTEFNSPLHF.

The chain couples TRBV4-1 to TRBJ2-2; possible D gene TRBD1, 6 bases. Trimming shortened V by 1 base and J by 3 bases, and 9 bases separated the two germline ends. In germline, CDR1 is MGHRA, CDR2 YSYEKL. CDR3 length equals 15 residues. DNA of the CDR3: TGCGCCAGCAGCCAAGGACAGGTATACACCGGGGAGCTGTTTTTT. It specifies CASSQGQVYTGELFF.

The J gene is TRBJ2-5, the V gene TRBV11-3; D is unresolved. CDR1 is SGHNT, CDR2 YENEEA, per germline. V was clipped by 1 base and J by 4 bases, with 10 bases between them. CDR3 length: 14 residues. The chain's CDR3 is CASSLGDSPETQYF. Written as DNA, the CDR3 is TGTGCCAGCAGCTTAGGGGATTCCCCAGAGACCCAGTACTTC.

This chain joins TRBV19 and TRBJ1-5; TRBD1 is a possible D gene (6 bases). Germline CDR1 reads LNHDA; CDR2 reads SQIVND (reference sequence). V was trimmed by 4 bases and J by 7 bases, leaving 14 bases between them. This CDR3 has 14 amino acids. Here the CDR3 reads CASSRGGVQQPQHF. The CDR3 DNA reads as TGTGCCAGTAGTAGGGGGGGCGTTCAACAGCCCCAGCATTTT. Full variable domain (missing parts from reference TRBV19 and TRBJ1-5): DGGITQSPKYLFRKEGQNVTLSCEQNLNHDAMYWYRQDPGQGLRLIYYSQIVNDFQKGDIAEGYSVSREKKESFPLTVTSAQKNPTAFYLCASSRGGVQQPQHFGDGTRLSIL.